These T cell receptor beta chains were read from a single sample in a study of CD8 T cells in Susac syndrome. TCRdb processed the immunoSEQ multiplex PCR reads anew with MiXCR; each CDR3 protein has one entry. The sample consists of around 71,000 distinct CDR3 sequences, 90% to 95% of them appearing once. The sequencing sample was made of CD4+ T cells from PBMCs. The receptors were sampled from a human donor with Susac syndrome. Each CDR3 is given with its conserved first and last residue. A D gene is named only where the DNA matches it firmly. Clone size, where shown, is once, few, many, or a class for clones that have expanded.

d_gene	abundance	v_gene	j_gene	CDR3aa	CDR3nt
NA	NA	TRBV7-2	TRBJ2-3	CASKDTSTDTQYF	TGTGCCAGCAAAGACACTAGCACAGATACGCAGTATTTT
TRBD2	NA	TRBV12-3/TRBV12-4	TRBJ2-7	CASSLRTSSYEQYF	TGTGCCAGCAGTCTAAGGACTAGTTCCTACGAGCAGTACTTC
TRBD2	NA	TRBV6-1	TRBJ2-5	CASRSQRGGSYQETQYF	TGTGCCAGCAGGTCGCAGCGGGGGGGCTCGTACCAAGAGACCCAGTACTTC
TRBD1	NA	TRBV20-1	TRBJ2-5	CSALADRGQGTPETQYF	TGCAGTGCTCTCGCGGACCGGGGACAGGGGACCCCAGAGACCCAGTACTTC
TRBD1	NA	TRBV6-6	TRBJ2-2	CASRRRQGDTGELFF	TGTGCCAGCAGGCGGCGACAGGGGGACACCGGGGAGCTGTTTTTT
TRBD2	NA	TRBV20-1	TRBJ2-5	CSATVPGLGETQYF	TGCAGTGCTACGGTTCCGGGACTAGGAGAGACCCAGTACTTC
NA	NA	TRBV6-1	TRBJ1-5	CASSEMDSNQPQHF	TGTGCCAGCAGTGAAATGGATAGCAATCAGCCCCAGCATTTT
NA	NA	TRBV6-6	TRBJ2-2	CASSRPNKVEKLFF	TGTGCCAGCAGCCGCCCAAACAAGGTTGAGAAGCTGTTTTTT
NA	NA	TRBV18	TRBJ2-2	CASSPDDGELFF	TGTGCCAGCTCACCAGACGACGGGGAGCTGTTTTTT
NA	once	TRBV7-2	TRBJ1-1	CASSPVRAITEAFF	TGTGCCAGCAGCCCAGTTCGGGCGATCACTGAAGCTTTCTTT
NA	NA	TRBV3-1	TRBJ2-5	CASSHTPREETQYF	TGTGCCAGCAGCCACACTCCTAGGGAAGAGACCCAGTACTTC
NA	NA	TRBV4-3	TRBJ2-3	CASSQEILLVGTAQYF	TGCGCCAGCAGCCAAGAGATCCTCCTAGTGGGGACGGCGCAGTATTTT
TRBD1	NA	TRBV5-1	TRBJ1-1	CASSSWTGNTEAFF	TGCGCCAGCAGCTCCTGGACAGGGAACACTGAAGCTTTCTTT
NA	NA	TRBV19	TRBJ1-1	CASSMLRNTEAFF	TGTGCCAGTAGTATGTTAAGGAACACTGAAGCTTTCTTT
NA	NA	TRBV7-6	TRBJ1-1	CASSLDVLTNTEAFF	TGTGCCAGCAGCTTAGATGTTTTGACGAACACTGAAGCTTTCTTT
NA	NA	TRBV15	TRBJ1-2	CATREGFNGGYTF	TGTGCCACCAGAGAGGGGTTTAACGGTGGCTACACCTTC
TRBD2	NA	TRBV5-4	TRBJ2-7	CASTTGGGSGASNYEQYF	TGTGCCAGCACCACTGGGGGGGGTAGCGGGGCATCCAATTACGAGCAGTACTTC
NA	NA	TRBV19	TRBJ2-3	CASSVAQGAPPDTQYF	TGTGCCAGTAGTGTTGCACAGGGCGCCCCACCAGATACGCAGTATTTT
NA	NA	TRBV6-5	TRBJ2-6	CASSARANVLTF	TGTGCCAGCAGTGCGCGGGCCAACGTCCTGACTTTC
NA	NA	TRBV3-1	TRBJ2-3	CASSLRQGGTDTQYF	TGTGCCAGCAGCCTAAGGCAAGGGGGCACAGATACGCAGTATTTT
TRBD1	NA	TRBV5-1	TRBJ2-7	CASSLDRGLDEQYF	TGCGCCAGCAGCCTAGACAGGGGGCTCGACGAGCAGTACTTC
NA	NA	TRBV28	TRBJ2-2	CASRRVWSTGELFF	TGTGCCAGCAGGAGGGTGTGGAGCACCGGGGAGCTGTTTTTT
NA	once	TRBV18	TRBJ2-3	CASSPPGVVSTDTQYF	TGTGCCAGCTCACCACCAGGAGTCGTTAGCACAGATACGCAGTATTTT
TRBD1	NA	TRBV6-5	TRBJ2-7	CASSRSQGAPQYF	TGTGCCAGCAGTCGGTCACAGGGGGCGCCGCAGTACTTC
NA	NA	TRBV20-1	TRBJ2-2	CSAGPGGELFF	TGCAGTGCCGGTCCGGGCGGGGAGCTGTTTTTT
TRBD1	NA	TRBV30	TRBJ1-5	CAWRRTGGDQPQHF	TGTGCCTGGAGACGGACAGGGGGCGACCAGCCCCAGCATTTT
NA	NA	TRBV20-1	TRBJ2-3	CSARLRQSSTYTQYF	TGCAGTGCTAGACTTCGACAGTCTAGCACATATACGCAGTATTTT
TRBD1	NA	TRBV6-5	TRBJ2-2	CASTRTGPNTGELFF	TGTGCCAGCACTCGGACAGGGCCGAACACCGGGGAGCTGTTTTTT
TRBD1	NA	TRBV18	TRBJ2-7	CASSPRSVGQGSYEQYF	TGTGCCAGCTCACCAAGATCCGTAGGACAGGGGTCCTACGAGCAGTACTTC
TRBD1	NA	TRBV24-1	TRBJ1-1	CATAGGGTEAFF	TGTGCCACCGCAGGGGGTGGAACTGAAGCTTTCTTT
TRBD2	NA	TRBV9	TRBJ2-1	CASSVDLAGSTRGEQFF	TGTGCCAGCAGCGTAGATCTAGCGGGGTCTACCAGGGGTGAGCAGTTCTTC
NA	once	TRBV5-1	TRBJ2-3	CASSLVGDRGDTQYF	TGCGCCAGCAGCTTGGTTGGGGATAGGGGGGATACGCAGTATTTT
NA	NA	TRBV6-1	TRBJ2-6	CASSSGVVDSGANVLTF	TGTGCCAGCAGTAGTGGGGTCGTAGACTCTGGGGCCAACGTCCTGACTTTC
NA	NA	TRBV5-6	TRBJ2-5	CASSRLPGTFSTQYF	TGTGCCAGCAGCCGACTACCTGGGACCTTCTCGACCCAGTACTTC
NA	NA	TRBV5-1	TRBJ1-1	CASSMKLGGGANTEAFF	TGCGCCAGCAGCATGAAATTGGGAGGGGGGGCGAACACTGAAGCTTTCTTT
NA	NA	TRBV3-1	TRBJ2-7	CASSQGTRAYEQYF	TGTGCCAGCAGCCAAGGGACCAGGGCATACGAGCAGTACTTC
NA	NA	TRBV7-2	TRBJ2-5	CASSLARETQYF	TGTGCCAGCAGCTTAGCGAGAGAGACCCAGTACTTC
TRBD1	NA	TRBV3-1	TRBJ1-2	CASSQVGNRGLGGYTF	TGTGCCAGCAGCCAAGTGGGAAACAGGGGGCTGGGAGGCTACACCTTC
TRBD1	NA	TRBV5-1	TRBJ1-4	CASSQGANEKLFF	TGCGCCAGCAGCCAGGGGGCGAATGAAAAACTGTTTTTT
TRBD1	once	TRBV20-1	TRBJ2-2	CSATGQGSTGELFF	TGCAGTGCGACTGGACAGGGTAGCACCGGGGAGCTGTTTTTT
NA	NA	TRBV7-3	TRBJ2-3	CASSLSLLQGTTDTQYF	TGTGCCAGCAGCTTAAGCTTACTGCAGGGAACCACAGATACGCAGTATTTT
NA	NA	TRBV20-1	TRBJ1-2	CSAGLRETQDGYTF	TGCAGTGCTGGATTAAGGGAGACCCAGGATGGCTACACCTTC
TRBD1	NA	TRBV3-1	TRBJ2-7	CASSQRPQGALTYEQYF	TGTGCCAGCAGCCAAAGGCCCCAGGGGGCGTTAACCTACGAGCAGTACTTC
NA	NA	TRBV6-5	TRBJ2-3	CASSYSESSTDTQYF	TGTGCCAGCAGTTACAGCGAATCTAGCACAGATACGCAGTATTTT